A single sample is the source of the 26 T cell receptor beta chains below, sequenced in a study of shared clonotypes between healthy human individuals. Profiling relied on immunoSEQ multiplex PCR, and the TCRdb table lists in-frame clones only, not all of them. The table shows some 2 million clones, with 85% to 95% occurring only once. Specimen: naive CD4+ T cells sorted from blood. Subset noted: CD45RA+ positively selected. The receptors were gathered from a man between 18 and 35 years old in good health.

The CDR3 DNA reads TGCGCCAGCGAAGCGGGGTCCTCTGGGGCCAACGTCCTGACTTTC. It encodes CASEAGSSGANVLTF. The chain is built from TRBV5-1 and TRBJ2-6; 7 nucleotides align to TRBD2. The germline V gene has CDR1 SGHRS and CDR2 YFSETQ. The CDR3 consists of 15 residues. V was clipped by 7 bases and J by 0 bases; unmatched bases: 4. Combining the CDR3 with reference TRBV5-1 and TRBJ2-6 gives the whole variable domain KAGVTQTPRYLIKTRGQQVTLSCSPISGHRSVSWYQQTPGQGLQFLFEYFSETQRNKGNFPGRFSGRQFSNSRSEMNVSTLELGDSALYLCASEAGSSGANVLTFGAGSRLTVL.

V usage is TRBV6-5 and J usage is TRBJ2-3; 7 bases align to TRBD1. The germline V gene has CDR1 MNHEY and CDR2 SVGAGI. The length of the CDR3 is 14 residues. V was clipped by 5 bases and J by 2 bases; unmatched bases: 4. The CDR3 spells CASSKDRFTDTQYF. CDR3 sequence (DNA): TGTGCCAGCAGTAAGGACAGGTTCACAGATACGCAGTATTTT.

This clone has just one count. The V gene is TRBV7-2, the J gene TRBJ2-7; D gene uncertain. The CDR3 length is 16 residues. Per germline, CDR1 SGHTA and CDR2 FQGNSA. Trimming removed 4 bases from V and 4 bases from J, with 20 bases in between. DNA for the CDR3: TGTGCCAGCAGCTCACATCCTCCAACTTTCCCTTACGAGCAGTACTTC. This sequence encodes CASSSHPPTFPYEQYF.

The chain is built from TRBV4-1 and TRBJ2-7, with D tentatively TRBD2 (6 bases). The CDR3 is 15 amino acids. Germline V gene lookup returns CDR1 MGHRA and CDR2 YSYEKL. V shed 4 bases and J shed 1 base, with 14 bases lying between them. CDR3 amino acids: CASSPSDGRSYEQYF. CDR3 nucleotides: TGCGCCAGCAGCCCTTCGGACGGGAGATCCTACGAGCAGTACTTC.

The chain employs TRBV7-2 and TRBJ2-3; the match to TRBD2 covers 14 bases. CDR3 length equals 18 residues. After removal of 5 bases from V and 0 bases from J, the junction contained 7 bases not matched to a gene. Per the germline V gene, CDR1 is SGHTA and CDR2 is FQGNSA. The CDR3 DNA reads TGTGCCAGCAGCAGGGGACTAGCGGGAGTAGGGAGCACAGATACGCAGTATTTT. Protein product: CASSRGLAGVGSTDTQYF.

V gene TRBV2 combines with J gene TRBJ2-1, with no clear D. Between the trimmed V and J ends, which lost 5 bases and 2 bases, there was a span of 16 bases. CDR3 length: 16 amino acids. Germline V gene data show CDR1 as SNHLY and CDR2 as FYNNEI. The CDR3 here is CASSPRKRSTYNEQFF. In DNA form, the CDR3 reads TGTGCCAGCAGTCCCAGAAAGAGATCAACCTACAATGAGCAGTTCTTC.

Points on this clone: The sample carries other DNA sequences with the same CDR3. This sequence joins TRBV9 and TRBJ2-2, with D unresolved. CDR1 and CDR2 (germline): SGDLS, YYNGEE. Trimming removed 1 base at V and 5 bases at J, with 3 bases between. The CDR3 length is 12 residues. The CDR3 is CASSVLTGELFF. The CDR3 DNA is TGTGCCAGCAGCGTACTGACCGGGGAGCTGTTTTTT.

CDR3 amino acids: CASSTQGFEPRGYTF. CDR3 DNA: TGTGCCAGCAGTACACAGGGTTTTGAACCGAGAGGCTACACCTTC. The chain links TRBV2 to TRBJ1-2; D might be TRBD1 (6 bases). In germline, CDR1 is SNHLY, CDR2 FYNNEI. CDR3 length equals 15 residues. V lost 5 bases to trimming and J lost 8 bases, with 21 bases between them.

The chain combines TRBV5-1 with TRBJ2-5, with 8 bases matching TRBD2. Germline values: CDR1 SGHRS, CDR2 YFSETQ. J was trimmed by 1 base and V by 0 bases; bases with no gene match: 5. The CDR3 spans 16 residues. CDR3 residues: CASSLAVAGPQETQYF. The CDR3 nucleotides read TGCGCCAGCAGCTTGGCGGTAGCGGGGCCCCAAGAGACCCAGTACTTC.

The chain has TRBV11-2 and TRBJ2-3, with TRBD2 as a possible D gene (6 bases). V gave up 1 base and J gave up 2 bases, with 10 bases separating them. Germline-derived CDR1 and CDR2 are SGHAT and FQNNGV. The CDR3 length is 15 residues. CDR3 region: CASSLGDLNTDTQYF. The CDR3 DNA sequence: TGTGCCAGCAGCTTAGGGGACTTAAACACAGATACGCAGTATTTT.

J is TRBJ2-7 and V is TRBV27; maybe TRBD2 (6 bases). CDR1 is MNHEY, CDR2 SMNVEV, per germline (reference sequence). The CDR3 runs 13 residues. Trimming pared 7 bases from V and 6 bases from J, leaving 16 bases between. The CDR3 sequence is CASTPYGGTEQYF. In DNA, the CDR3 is TGTGCCAGCACCCCATACGGGGGAACCGAGCAGTACTTC.

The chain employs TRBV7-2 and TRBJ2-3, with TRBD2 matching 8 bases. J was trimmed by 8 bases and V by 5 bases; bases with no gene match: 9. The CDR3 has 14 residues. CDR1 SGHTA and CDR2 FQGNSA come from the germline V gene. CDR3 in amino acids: CASSLGGSGVTQYF. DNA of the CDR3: TGTGCCAGCAGCCTCGGGGGTAGCGGGGTTACGCAGTATTTT.

The CDR3 DNA is TGTGCCAGCAGTGAGGATACCGGGAATCAGCCCCAGCATTTT. It codes for CASSEDTGNQPQHF. The J gene is TRBJ1-5, the V gene TRBV2, with D hard to call. The V end was cut by 3 bases, the J end by 4 bases, with 10 bases between. This CDR3 spans 14 amino acids. CDR1 and CDR2 (germline): SNHLY, FYNNEI.

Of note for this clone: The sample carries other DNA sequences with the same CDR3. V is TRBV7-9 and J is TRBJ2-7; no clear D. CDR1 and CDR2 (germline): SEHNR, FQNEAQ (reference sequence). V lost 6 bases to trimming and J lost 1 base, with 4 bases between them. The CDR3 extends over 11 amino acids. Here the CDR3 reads CASSFSYEQYF. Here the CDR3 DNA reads TGTGCCAGCAGTTTTTCCTACGAGCAGTACTTC.

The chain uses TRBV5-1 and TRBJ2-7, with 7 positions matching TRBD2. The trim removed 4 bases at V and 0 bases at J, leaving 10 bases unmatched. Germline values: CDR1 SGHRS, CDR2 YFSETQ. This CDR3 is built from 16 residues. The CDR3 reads CASSPSYWTSSYEQYF. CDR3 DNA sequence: TGCGCCAGCAGCCCATCCTACTGGACTAGCTCCTACGAGCAGTACTTC. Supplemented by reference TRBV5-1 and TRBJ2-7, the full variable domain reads KAGVTQTPRYLIKTRGQQVTLSCSPISGHRSVSWYQQTPGQGLQFLFEYFSETQRNKGNFPGRFSGRQFSNSRSEMNVSTLELGDSALYLCASSPSYWTSSYEQYFGPGTRLTVT.

This CDR3 is CASSLAGQANNEQFF. The CDR3 nucleotides are TGCGCCAGCAGCTTGGCCGGACAGGCTAACAATGAGCAGTTCTTC. This chain uses TRBV5-1 with TRBJ2-1; TRBD1 aligns across 7 bases. V was clipped by 0 bases and J by 5 bases; unmatched bases: 5. The CDR3 contains 15 residues. From germline, CDR1 is SGHRS and CDR2 YFSETQ. Looking up the rest from reference TRBV5-1 and TRBJ2-1 gives the full variable domain: KAGVTQTPRYLIKTRGQQVTLSCSPISGHRSVSWYQQTPGQGLQFLFEYFSETQRNKGNFPGRFSGRQFSNSRSEMNVSTLELGDSALYLCASSLAGQANNEQFFGPGTRLTVL.

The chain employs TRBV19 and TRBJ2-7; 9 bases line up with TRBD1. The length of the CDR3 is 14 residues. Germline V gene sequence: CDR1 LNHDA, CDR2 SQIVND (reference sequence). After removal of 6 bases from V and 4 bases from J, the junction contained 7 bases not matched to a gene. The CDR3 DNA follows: TGTGCCAGTAGCTCCGGGACAGGGTGGTACGAGCAGTACTTC. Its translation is CASSSGTGWYEQYF. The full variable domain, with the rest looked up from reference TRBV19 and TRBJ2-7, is DGGITQSPKYLFRKEGQNVTLSCEQNLNHDAMYWYRQDPGQGLRLIYYSQIVNDFQKGDIAEGYSVSREKKESFPLTVTSAQKNPTAFYLCASSSGTGWYEQYFGPGTRLTVT.

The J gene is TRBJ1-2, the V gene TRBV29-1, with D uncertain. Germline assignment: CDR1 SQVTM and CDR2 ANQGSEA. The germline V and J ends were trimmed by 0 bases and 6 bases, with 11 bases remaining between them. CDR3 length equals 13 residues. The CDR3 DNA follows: TGCAGCGTTGAAGATCTGGAGACCAATGGCTACACCTTC. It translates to CSVEDLETNGYTF.

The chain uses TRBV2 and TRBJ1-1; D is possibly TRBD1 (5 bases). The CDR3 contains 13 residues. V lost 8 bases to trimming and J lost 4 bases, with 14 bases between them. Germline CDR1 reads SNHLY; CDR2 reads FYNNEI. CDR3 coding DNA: TGTGCCAGCGGGCTCCGGGACCCCACTGAAGCTTTCTTT. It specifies CASGLRDPTEAFF.

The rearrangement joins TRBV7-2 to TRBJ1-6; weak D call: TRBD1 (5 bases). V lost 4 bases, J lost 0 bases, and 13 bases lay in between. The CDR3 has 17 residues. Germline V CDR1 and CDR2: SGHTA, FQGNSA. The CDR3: CASSWRTTSSYNSPLHF. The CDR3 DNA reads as TGTGCCAGCAGCTGGAGGACAACGAGCTCCTATAATTCACCCCTCCACTTT.

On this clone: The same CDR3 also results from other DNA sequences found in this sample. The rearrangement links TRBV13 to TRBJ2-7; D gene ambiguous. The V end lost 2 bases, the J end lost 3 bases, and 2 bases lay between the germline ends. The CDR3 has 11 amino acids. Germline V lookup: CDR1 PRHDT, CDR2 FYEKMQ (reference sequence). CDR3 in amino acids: CASSLLYEQYF. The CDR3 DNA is TGTGCCAGCAGCTTACTCTACGAGCAGTACTTC.

DNA for the CDR3: TGCAGCGTCGTGACAGGGCAAGTTGCTAATGAAAAACTGTTTTTT. The encoded protein is CSVVTGQVANEKLFF. This chain joins TRBV29-1 and TRBJ1-4, with TRBD1 matching over 7 bases. The CDR3 extends over 15 amino acids. The V and J ends lost 6 bases and 3 bases, in that order; junction bases with no gene match: 10. Germline CDR1 is SQVTM and CDR2 is ANQGSEA.

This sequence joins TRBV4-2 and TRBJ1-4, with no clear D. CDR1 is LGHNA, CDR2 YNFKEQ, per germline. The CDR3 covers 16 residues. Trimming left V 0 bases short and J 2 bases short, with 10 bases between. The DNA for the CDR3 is TGTGCCAGCAGCCAAGAGGTCTTGGGCACTAATGAAAAACTGTTTTTT. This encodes CASSQEVLGTNEKLFF.

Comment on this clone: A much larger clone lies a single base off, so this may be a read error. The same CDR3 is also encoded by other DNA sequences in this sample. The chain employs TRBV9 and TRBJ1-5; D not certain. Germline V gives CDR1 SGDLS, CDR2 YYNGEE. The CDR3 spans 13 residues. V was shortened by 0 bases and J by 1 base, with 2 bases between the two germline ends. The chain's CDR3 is CASSVGSNQPQHF. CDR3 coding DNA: TGTGCCAGCAGCGTAGGGAGCAATCAGCCCCAGCATTTT.

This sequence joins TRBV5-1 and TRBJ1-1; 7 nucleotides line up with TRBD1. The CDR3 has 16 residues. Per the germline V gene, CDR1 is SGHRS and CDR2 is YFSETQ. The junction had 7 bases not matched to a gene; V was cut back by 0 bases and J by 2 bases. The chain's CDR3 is CASSLDVAGGNTEAFF. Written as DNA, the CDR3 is TGCGCCAGCAGCTTGGACGTGGCAGGGGGTAACACTGAAGCTTTCTTT.

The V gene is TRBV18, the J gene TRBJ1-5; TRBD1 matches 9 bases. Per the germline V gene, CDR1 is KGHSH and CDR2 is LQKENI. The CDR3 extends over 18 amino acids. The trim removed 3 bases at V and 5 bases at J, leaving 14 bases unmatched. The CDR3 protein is CASSPPGRPGQGHQPQHF. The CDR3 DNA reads TGTGCCAGCTCACCCCCGGGACGACCGGGACAGGGACATCAGCCCCAGCATTTT.